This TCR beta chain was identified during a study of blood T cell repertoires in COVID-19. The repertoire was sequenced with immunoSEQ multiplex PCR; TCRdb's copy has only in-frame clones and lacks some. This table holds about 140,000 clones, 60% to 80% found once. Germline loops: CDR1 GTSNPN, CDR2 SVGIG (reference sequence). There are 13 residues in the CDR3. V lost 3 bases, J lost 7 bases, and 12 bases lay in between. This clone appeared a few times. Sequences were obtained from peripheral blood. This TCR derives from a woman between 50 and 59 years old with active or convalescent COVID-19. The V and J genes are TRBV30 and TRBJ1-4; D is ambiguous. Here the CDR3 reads CAWRDFAGEKLFF. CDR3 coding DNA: TGTGCCTGGAGGGACTTTGCGGGTGAAAAACTGTTTTTT.